These 5 T cell receptor beta chains were all obtained from the same sample, sequenced in a study of T cell repertoires in cytomegalovirus infection. TCRdb independently ran MiXCR on the reads; one entry per CDR3 protein. Of around 360,000 distinct CDR3 sequences listed, roughly a third are singletons. No antigen is known for these receptors. This specimen was cultured PBMCs, taken from culture after CMV antigen stimulation. Receptors originate from a human donor in good health (CMV status not recorded). Some clones in this sample may be carry-over from other donors' samples.

A word on this clonotype: Germline is not matched at one junction end, which may reflect a read error. The CDR3 DNA follows: TGTGCCAGCAGCTTGGAGCTAGCGGGAGGGCCCAAGGAGATCTTC. Translating it yields CASSLELAGGPKEIF. The chain has TRBV5-4 and TRBJ2-1; 12 nucleotides match TRBD2. The CDR3 is made up of 15 amino acids. The V gene's germline CDR1 is SGHNT and CDR2 YYREEE (reference sequence).

This chain connects TRBV6-2 or TRBV6-3 to TRBJ2-1; D may be TRBD2 (6 bases). The V end lost 7 bases, the J end lost 2 bases, and 18 bases lay between the germline ends. Germline V gene data show CDR1 as MNHEY and CDR2 as SVGEGT. The CDR3 is 16 residues long. The DNA for the CDR3 is TGTGCCAGCACCGGCCGAAGGGACTTAACCTACAATGAGCAGTTCTTC. Its translation: CASTGRRDLTYNEQFF.

This clonotype was recorded many times. The chain combines TRBV7-2 with TRBJ2-1; 10 bases line up with TRBD2. V was clipped by 1 base and J by 13 bases; unmatched bases: 10. Germline CDR1 reads SGHTA; CDR2 reads FQGNSA. The CDR3 length is 15 residues. The CDR3 loop reads CASSLEKLAGAEQFF. The CDR3 DNA follows: TGTGCCAGCAGCTTAGAGAAGCTAGCGGGGGCTGAACAGTTCTTC.

This CDR3 is CASSQGGELFF. CDR3 DNA: TGTGCCAGCAGCCAGGGTGGGGAGCTGTTTTTT. V gene TRBV6-1 combines with J gene TRBJ2-2; a possible D gene is TRBD1 (5 bases). Trimming stripped 6 bases from V and 8 bases from J, with 7 bases between. The germline V gene encodes CDR1 MNHNS and CDR2 SASEGT. The CDR3 has 11 residues.

Only a few counts were recorded for this clonotype. The V call is TRBV6-1, the J call TRBJ2-5, with D tentatively TRBD1 (6 bases). The CDR3 is made up of 15 amino acids. Germline assignment: CDR1 MNHNS and CDR2 SASEGT. Trimming shortened V by 2 bases and J by 4 bases, and 14 bases separated the two germline ends. The CDR3, as DNA: TGTGCCAGCAGTGAATGGGCAGGGGTCTCAGAGACCCAGTACTTC. Amino acid sequence: CASSEWAGVSETQYF.